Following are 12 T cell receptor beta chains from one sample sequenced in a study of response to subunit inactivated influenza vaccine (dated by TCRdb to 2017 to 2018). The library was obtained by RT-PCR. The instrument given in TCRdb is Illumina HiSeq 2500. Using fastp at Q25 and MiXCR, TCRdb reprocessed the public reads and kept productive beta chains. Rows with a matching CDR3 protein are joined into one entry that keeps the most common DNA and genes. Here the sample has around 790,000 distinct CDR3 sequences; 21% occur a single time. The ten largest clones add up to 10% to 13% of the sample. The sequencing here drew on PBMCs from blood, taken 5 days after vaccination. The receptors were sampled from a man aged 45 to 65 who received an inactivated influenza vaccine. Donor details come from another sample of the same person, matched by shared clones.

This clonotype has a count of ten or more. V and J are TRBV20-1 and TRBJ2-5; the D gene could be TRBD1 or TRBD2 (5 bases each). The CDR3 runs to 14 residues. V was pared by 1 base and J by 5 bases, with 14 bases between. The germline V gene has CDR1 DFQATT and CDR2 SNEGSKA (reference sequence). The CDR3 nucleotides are TGCAGTGCTAGAGTAATAGGGACGTTCGAGACCCAGTACTTC. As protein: CSARVIGTFETQYF.

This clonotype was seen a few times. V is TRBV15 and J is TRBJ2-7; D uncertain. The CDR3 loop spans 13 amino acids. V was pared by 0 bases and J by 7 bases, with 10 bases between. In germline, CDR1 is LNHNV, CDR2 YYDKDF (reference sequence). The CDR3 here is CATSRDRGREQYF. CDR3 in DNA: TGTGCCACCAGCAGAGATCGCGGCAGGGAGCAGTACTTC. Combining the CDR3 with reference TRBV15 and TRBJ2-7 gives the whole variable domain DAMVIQNPRYQVTQFGKPVTLSCSQTLNHNVMYWYQQKSSQAPKLLFHYYDKDFNNEADTPDNFQSRRPNTSFCFLDIRSPGLGDTAMYLCATSRDRGREQYFGPGTRLTVT.

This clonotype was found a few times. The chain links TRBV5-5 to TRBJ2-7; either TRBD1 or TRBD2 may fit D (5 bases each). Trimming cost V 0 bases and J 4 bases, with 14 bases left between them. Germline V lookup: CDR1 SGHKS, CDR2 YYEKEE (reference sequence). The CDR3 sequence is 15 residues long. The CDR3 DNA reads TGTGCCAGCAGCTTGGATGCAGGGACCTTTTACGAGCAGTACTTC. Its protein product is CASSLDAGTFYEQYF.

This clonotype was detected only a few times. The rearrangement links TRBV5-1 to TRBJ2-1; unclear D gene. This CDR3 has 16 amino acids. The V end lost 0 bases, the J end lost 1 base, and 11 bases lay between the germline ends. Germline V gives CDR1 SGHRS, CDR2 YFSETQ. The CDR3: CASSLGGTPSYNEQFF. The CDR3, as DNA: TGCGCCAGCAGCTTGGGCGGCACACCTTCCTACAATGAGCAGTTCTTC.

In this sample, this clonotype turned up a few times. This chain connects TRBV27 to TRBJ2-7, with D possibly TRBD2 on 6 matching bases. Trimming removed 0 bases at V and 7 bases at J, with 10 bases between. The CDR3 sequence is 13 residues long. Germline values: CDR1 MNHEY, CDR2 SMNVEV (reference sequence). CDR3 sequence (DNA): TGTGCCAGCAGTTTATCTCTAGCGTGGGAGCAGTACTTC. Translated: CASSLSLAWEQYF.

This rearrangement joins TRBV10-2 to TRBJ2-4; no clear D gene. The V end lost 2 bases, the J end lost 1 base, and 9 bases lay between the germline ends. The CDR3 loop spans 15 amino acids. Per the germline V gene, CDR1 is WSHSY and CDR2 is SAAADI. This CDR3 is CASSEDIAAKNIQYF. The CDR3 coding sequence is TGCGCCAGCAGTGAGGACATCGCGGCCAAAAACATTCAGTACTTC.

The CDR3 nucleotides are TGCGCCAGCAGCCGAGAAGCGGGACAGGGGGTCGAAAAACTGTTTTTT. Its protein product is CASSREAGQGVEKLFF. This chain links TRBV4-3 with TRBJ1-4; TRBD1 aligns across 11 bases. Germline lookup yields CDR1 LGHNA and CDR2 YSLEER. The V gene end was trimmed by 4 bases and the J gene end by 8 bases; junction bases not matched to a gene: 9. CDR3 length: 16 residues.

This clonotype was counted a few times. The CDR3 sequence is CATSRDGSLNQPQHF. The CDR3 nucleotides read TGTGCCACCAGCAGAGACGGCAGCCTCAATCAGCCCCAGCATTTT. The V call is TRBV15, the J call TRBJ1-5; D gene uncertain. Germline V gene data show CDR1 as LNHNV and CDR2 as YYDKDF (reference sequence). V was shortened by 0 bases and J by 3 bases, with 9 bases between the two germline ends. The CDR3 is 15 amino acids. Filled out from reference TRBV15 and TRBJ1-5, the complete variable domain reads DAMVIQNPRYQVTQFGKPVTLSCSQTLNHNVMYWYQQKSSQAPKLLFHYYDKDFNNEADTPDNFQSRRPNTSFCFLDIRSPGLGDTAMYLCATSRDGSLNQPQHFGDGTRLSIL.

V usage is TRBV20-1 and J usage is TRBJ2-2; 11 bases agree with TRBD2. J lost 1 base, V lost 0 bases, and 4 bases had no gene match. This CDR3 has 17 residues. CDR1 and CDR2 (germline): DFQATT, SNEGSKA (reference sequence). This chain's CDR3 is CSARDPTSGRNTGELFF. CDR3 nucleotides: TGCAGTGCTAGAGACCCTACTAGCGGGAGGAACACCGGGGAGCTGTTTTTT.

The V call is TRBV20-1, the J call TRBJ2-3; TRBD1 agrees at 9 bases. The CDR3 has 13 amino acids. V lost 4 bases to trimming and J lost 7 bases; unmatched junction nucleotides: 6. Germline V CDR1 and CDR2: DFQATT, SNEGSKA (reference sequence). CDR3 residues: CSANTGGAYTQYF. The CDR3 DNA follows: TGCAGTGCTAACACAGGGGGCGCATATACGCAGTATTTT.

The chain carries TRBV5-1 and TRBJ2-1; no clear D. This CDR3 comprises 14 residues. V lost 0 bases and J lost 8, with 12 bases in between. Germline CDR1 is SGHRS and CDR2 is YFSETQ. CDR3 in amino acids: CASSLVSVVYEQFF. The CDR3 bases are TGCGCCAGCAGCTTGGTCAGTGTGGTCTATGAGCAGTTCTTC.

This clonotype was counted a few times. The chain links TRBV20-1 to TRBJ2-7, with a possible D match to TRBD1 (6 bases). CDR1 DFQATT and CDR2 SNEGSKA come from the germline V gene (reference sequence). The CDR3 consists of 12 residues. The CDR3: CSSRDTTYEQYF. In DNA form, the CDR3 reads TGCAGCTCCCGGGACACGACTTACGAGCAGTACTTC.